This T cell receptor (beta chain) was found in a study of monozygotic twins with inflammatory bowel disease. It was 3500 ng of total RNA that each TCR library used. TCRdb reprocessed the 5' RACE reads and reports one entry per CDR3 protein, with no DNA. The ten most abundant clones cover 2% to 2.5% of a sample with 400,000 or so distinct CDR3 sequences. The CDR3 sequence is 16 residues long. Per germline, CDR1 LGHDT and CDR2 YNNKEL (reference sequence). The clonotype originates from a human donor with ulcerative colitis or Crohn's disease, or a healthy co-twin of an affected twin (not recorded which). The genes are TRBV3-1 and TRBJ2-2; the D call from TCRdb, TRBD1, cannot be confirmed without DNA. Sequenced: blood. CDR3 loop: CASSHLPGRGTGELFF.